Here is one TCR beta chain with its context. These data come from a study of blood T cell repertoires in COVID-19. Study details: Acute and convalescent COVID-19 samples came from the United States, Italy and Spain. PBMCs, B-cell-depleted T cells, or T cells provided the cDNA or gDNA that made up the material.

In the original workflow: Reference gene primer amplification in the assay estimated nucleated cell counts. TCRdb's copy holds only in-frame clones and misses some; the assay was immunoSEQ multiplex PCR. Clone size and V and J calls were adopted from that table, with D and trimming inferred from the DNA. The data hold nearly 300,000 clones, with about 91% observed a single time. This CDR3 has 14 residues. Trimming removed 2 bases at V and 5 bases at J, with 16 bases between. Germline loops: CDR1 GTSNPN, CDR2 SVGIG (reference sequence). This receptor was obtained from a woman aged 25-40 years who had recovered from COVID-19. The chain joins TRBV30 to TRBJ2-7; D is undetermined. The source material was peripheral blood. This CDR3 is CAWSRSHRGDEQYF. CDR3 nucleotide sequence: TGTGCCTGGAGTCGATCGCACCGAGGCGACGAGCAGTACTTC.